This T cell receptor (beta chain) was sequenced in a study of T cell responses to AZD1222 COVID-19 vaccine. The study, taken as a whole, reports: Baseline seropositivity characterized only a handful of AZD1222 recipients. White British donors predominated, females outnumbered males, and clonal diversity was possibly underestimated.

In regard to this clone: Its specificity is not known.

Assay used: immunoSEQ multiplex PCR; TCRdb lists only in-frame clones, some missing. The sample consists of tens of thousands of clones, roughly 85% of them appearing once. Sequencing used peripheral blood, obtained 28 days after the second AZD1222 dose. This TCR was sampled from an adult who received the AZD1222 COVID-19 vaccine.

Written as DNA, the CDR3 is TGCAGCGTTACGAGGGGGAGCACAGATACGCAGTATTTT. The encoded protein is CSVTRGSTDTQYF. This chain uses TRBV29-1 with TRBJ2-3; tentatively, D is TRBD1 (6 bases). The length of the CDR3 is 13 residues. The germline V gene has CDR1 SQVTM and CDR2 ANQGSEA. Deletions cut 5 bases from V and 0 bases from J, with 9 bases between.